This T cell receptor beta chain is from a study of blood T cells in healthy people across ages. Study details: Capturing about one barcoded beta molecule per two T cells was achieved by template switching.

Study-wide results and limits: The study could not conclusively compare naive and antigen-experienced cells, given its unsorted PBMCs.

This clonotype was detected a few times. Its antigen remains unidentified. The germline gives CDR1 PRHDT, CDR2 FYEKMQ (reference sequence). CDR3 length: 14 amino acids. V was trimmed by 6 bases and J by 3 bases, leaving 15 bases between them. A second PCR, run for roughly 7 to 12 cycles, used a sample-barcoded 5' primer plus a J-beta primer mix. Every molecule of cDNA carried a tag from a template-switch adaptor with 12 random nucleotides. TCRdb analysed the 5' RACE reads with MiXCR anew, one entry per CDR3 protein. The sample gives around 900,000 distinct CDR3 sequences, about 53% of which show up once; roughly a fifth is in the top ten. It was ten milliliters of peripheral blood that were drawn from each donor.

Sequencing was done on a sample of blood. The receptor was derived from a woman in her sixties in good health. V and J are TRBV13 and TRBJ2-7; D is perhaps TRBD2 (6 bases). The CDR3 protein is CASSTGLSIYEQYF. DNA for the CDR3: TGTGCCAGCAGTACGGGACTCTCGATCTACGAGCAGTACTTC.